Sequencing of this T cell receptor beta chain was carried out in a study of cytomegalovirus exposure and HLA in healthy donors. Regarding this clone: The target antigen is unknown. Germline and junction disagree at one end, which may indicate a read error.

This CDR3 has 12 amino acids. Germline loops: CDR1 MRHNA, CDR2 SNTAGT. General study results and limits: Specificity for CMV antigens was confirmed in vitro for a few of the CMV-associated chains. Being productive about 87% or about 30% of the time was typical of most TCR beta V segments in an earlier analysis.

Primers included in the PCR were 60 Vbeta and 13 Jbeta primers. Clones were read by immunoSEQ multiplex PCR, and TCRdb kept only the in-frame ones, dropping some. The sample has fewer than 250,000 clones, around 79% seen once. The source material was PBMCs. The V gene is TRBV6-4, the J gene TRBJ1-1, with TRBD1 matching 7 bases. The clonotype comes from a girl aged 2-10 years in good health and CMV-seronegative. CDR3 protein: CASSDSMGQWLF. The CDR3 DNA sequence: TGTGCCAGCAGTGACTCGATGGGACAGTGGCTCTTT.